This note documents a single T cell receptor beta chain sequence. Antigen specificity is unknown. This sample was taken from a study of cytomegalovirus exposure and HLA in healthy donors. Study outcomes and limitations: DRB1 showed the most TCR associations and HLA-C the fewest in a later analysis, as rates varied by HLA locus.

Trimming pared 5 bases from V and 3 bases from J, leaving 13 bases between. Germline V gene data show CDR1 as LNHDA and CDR2 as SQIVND (reference sequence). The CDR3 totals 14 residues. With 60 Vbeta and 13 Jbeta primers, the PCR was carried out. Produced via immunoSEQ multiplex PCR; TCRdb's table is partial and in-frame only. Among 150,000 or so clones, 70% were seen once, and the ten largest hold 2.1%. The rearrangement links TRBV19 to TRBJ2-5, with a tentative D call TRBD2 (6 bases). Sequencing was performed on PBMCs. This receptor was taken from a woman aged 60-75 years in good health and CMV-seropositive. This CDR3 is CASSETRGKETQYF. The CDR3 coding sequence is TGTGCCAGTAGTGAGACTAGGGGAAAAGAGACCCAGTACTTC.